The entry that follows covers one TCR beta chain sequence. This specimen belongs to a study of blood T cell repertoires in COVID-19. Study-wide background: The origin of the acute and convalescent COVID-19 samples was the United States, Italy and Spain. T cells, B-cell-depleted T cells, or PBMCs supplied cDNA or gDNA.

V lost 5 bases, J lost 3 bases, and 13 bases lay in between. From germline, CDR1 is SGHTA and CDR2 FQGNSA. The CDR3 covers 14 residues. Original handling: Amplifying reference gene primers gave estimates of nucleated cell counts. Profiled with immunoSEQ multiplex PCR; TCRdb holds only in-frame clones, not every one. V, J and clone size derive from that table, while D and trimming were established from the DNA sequence. The data hold fewer than 200,000 clones, with approximately 87% observed a single time. Sequenced input: peripheral blood. The sequence derives from a man aged 70 or older with active or convalescent COVID-19. The J gene is TRBJ1-2, the V gene TRBV7-2; perhaps TRBD1 as D (6 bases). The CDR3 spells CASSPGQSYYGYTF. For the CDR3, the DNA is TGTGCCAGCAGCCCCGGACAGTCCTACTATGGCTACACCTTC.